This passage covers 31 T cell receptor beta chains from one sample sequenced in a study of T-cell reconstitution after alpha-beta-depleted transplantation in children. Unique molecular identifiers were incorporated when the TCRbeta library was constructed. TCRdb processed the PCR reads anew with MiXCR; each CDR3 protein has one entry. The data show 350,000 to 450,000 distinct CDR3 sequences, approximately 12% seen once. The sample here was PBMCs, taken from the stem cell graft. Receptors originate from a human donor who donated a stem cell graft to a child with Fanconi anemia.

This clonotype was recorded at least ten times. The chain combines TRBV12-3 or TRBV12-4 with TRBJ2-1; D is unresolved. Trimming stripped 6 bases from V and 8 bases from J, with 8 bases between. The CDR3 spans 11 residues. In DNA form, the CDR3 reads TGTGCCAGCAGCCCCGGGTATGAGCAGTTCTTC. Translating it yields CASSPGYEQFF.

V and J are TRBV7-2 and TRBJ2-1, with 8 bases lining up with TRBD2. CDR1 SGHTA and CDR2 FQGNSA come from the germline V gene. V lost 2 bases, J lost 2 bases, and 5 bases stayed unmatched. The CDR3 spans 16 residues. CDR3 sequence (DNA): TGTGCCAGCAGCTTAAGCGGGGGTGGAACCTACAATGAGCAGTTCTTC. Translating gives CASSLSGGGTYNEQFF.

This clonotype appeared many times. The rearrangement joins TRBV12-3 or TRBV12-4 to TRBJ2-1, with 7 bases fitting TRBD2. This CDR3 region has 15 residues. Trimming removed 4 bases from V and 2 bases from J; junction bases left unmatched: 5. The CDR3 DNA reads TGTGCCAGCAGTTCCTTACGGGGGGCCTACAATGAGCAGTTCTTC. Translation gives CASSSLRGAYNEQFF.

This clonotype has only a few counts. The chain joins TRBV5-1 to TRBJ2-3; 8 positions match TRBD1. The V segment lost 7 bases and the J segment 9 bases; nucleotides outside the gene matches: 16. There are 15 residues in the CDR3. Germline V gene lookup returns CDR1 SGHRS and CDR2 YFSETQ. The CDR3 region has the DNA TGCGCCAGCCGAGAAACCACCAGGGGGCTCTCGACGCAGTATTTT. It is translated as CASRETTRGLSTQYF.

This clonotype was detected many times. The V and J genes are TRBV12-3 or TRBV12-4 and TRBJ1-3; D might be TRBD1 (6 bases). Trimming cost V 3 bases and J 4 bases, with 13 bases left between them. The CDR3 sequence is 15 residues long. CDR3 residues: CASSLGAVEGNTIYF. In DNA, the CDR3 is TGTGCCAGCAGTTTGGGGGCCGTCGAAGGAAACACCATATATTTT.

This clonotype was observed at least ten times. V usage is TRBV5-6 and J usage is TRBJ2-2; D remains unclear. The CDR3 totals 13 residues. Germline V lookup: CDR1 SGHDT, CDR2 YYEEEE. V gave up 6 bases and J gave up 5 bases, with 11 bases separating them. The CDR3 nucleotides read TGTGCCAGCACCTGGGCCGGGACCGGGGAGCTGTTTTTT. Translated, it gives CASTWAGTGELFF. Combining the CDR3 with reference TRBV5-6 and TRBJ2-2 gives the whole variable domain DAGVTQSPTHLIKTRGQQVTLRCSPKSGHDTVSWYQQALGQGPQFIFQYYEEEERQRGNFPDRFSGHQFPNYSSELNVNALLLGDSALYLCASTWAGTGELFFGEGSRLTVL.

The chain couples TRBV6-2 or TRBV6-3 to TRBJ2-2; 13 bases align to TRBD2. From germline, CDR1 is MNHEY and CDR2 SVGEGT. CDR3 size: 20 residues. Germline trimming cut 6 bases from V and 0 bases from J; bases unmatched to any gene: 13. The CDR3 DNA follows: TGTGCCAGCAGCCGACTAGCGGGGGGAGACGTACTGACGAACACCGGGGAGCTGTTTTTT. It yields the protein CASSRLAGGDVLTNTGELFF.

This clonotype was detected only a few times. The rearrangement joins TRBV4-2 to TRBJ2-3, with TRBD2 matching 7 bases. Trimming cost V 0 bases and J 0 bases; bases outside gene matches: 12. The CDR3 has 19 residues. Per germline, CDR1 LGHNA and CDR2 YNFKEQ. CDR3 DNA: TGTGCCAGCAGCCAAGATGGCAGCGGGGATCTCTTTAGCACAGATACGCAGTATTTT. It specifies CASSQDGSGDLFSTDTQYF.

This clonotype was counted many times. The chain carries TRBV7-8 and TRBJ2-1, with 8 bases identical to TRBD2. Germline CDR1 and CDR2: SGHVS and FQNEAQ. The CDR3 is made up of 15 amino acids. Trimming cost V 1 base and J 4 bases; bases outside gene matches: 3. The CDR3 region has the DNA TGTGCCAGCAGCTTAGTTGCGGGGGGTTACAATGAGCAGTTCTTC. Its translation is CASSLVAGGYNEQFF.

This clonotype has a handful of counts. The chain links TRBV29-1 to TRBJ2-4, with D tentatively TRBD2 (5 bases). Trimming stripped 6 bases from V and 5 bases from J, with 17 bases between. Germline CDR1 is SQVTM and CDR2 is ANQGSEA. The CDR3 runs 14 residues. CDR3 in amino acids: CSVELRASENIQYF. The CDR3 DNA is TGCAGCGTGGAATTGAGGGCCTCCGAAAACATTCAGTACTTC.

In this sample, this clonotype turned up a few times. The chain employs TRBV3-1 and TRBJ1-6, with 10 bases fitting TRBD1. With 2 bases clipped from V and 8 bases from J, the junction kept 3 bases outside the gene matches. The CDR3 covers 15 residues. Germline V gene lookup returns CDR1 LGHDT and CDR2 YNNKEL (reference sequence). The CDR3, as DNA: TGTGCCAGCAGCCAACCTGGGACAGGGGATTCACCCCTCCACTTT. Translating it yields CASSQPGTGDSPLHF.

CDR3 bases: TGTGCCAGCAGCCCCCTTAGCGGGGGGACTAAGACAGTCGGGACCCAGTACTTC. This sequence encodes CASSPLSGGTKTVGTQYF. The chain employs TRBV6-2 or TRBV6-3 and TRBJ2-5, with 10 bases identical to TRBD2. The CDR3 totals 18 residues. V shed 6 bases and J 7 bases; nucleotides not matched to a gene: 20. Germline-derived CDR1 and CDR2 are MNHEY and SVGEGT.

This clonotype has a count of ten or more. The V gene is TRBV10-3, the J gene TRBJ2-3; 10 bases align to TRBD2. V shed 8 bases and J 0 bases; nucleotides not matched to a gene: 8. In germline, CDR1 is ENHRY, CDR2 SYGVKD. The length of the CDR3 is 16 residues. The CDR3 protein is CAIGPSGGPSTDTQYF. The CDR3 coding sequence is TGTGCCATCGGCCCTAGCGGGGGACCAAGCACAGATACGCAGTATTTT.

CDR3 coding DNA: TGTGCCAACTTGAACGGGACAGGCTCGGGAAGAGAGCAGTACTTC. It is translated as CANLNGTGSGREQYF. The chain couples TRBV3-1 to TRBJ2-7, with 8 positions matching TRBD1. Trimming took 10 bases from V and 7 from J; bases not matched to a gene: 18. Germline V CDR1 and CDR2: LGHDT, YNNKEL (reference sequence). The CDR3 totals 15 residues.

This chain uses TRBV19 with TRBJ1-4, with D uncertain. CDR1 LNHDA and CDR2 SQIVND come from the germline V gene (reference sequence). The CDR3 extends over 14 amino acids. V was clipped by 6 bases and J by 8 bases, with 16 bases between them. The CDR3 DNA sequence: TGTGCCAGTAGCCCTGGGCCAGGAGTCGAAAAACTGTTTTTT. Translation: CASSPGPGVEKLFF.

The V and J genes are TRBV27 and TRBJ1-3; D is unclear. Germline loops: CDR1 MNHEY, CDR2 SMNVEV (reference sequence). Trimming pared 1 base from V and 7 bases from J, leaving 17 bases between. The CDR3 is 16 amino acids. The CDR3 is CASSLFRTRNGNTIYF. The CDR3 nucleotides read TGTGCCAGCAGTTTATTTAGGACGCGCAACGGCAACACCATATATTTT.

This clonotype was counted a few times. The chain has TRBV6-5 and TRBJ1-2; D gene uncertain. Germline lookup yields CDR1 MNHEY and CDR2 SVGAGI. Trimming cost V 6 bases and J 4 bases, with 12 bases left between them. CDR3 length: 13 residues. CDR3 nucleotides: TGTGCCAGCAGCCATCGGCCCTTCTATGGCTACACCTTC. Encoded protein: CASSHRPFYGYTF.

This clonotype was counted a few times. V gene TRBV20-1 combines with J gene TRBJ1-5, with 8 nucleotides matching TRBD1. Germline V gene data show CDR1 as DFQATT and CDR2 as SNEGSKA (reference sequence). V was clipped by 6 bases and J by 5 bases; unmatched bases: 3. The length of the CDR3 is 12 residues. The DNA for the CDR3 is TGCAGTGCAACGACAGGGGATCAGCCCCAGCATTTT. Translating gives CSATTGDQPQHF.

This clonotype appeared many times. CDR3 sequence reads: CSARVKETQYF. CDR3 nucleotide sequence: TGCAGTGCTAGAGTGAAGGAGACCCAGTACTTC. This chain uses TRBV20-1 with TRBJ2-5; D gene unclear. Germline V lookup: CDR1 DFQATT, CDR2 SNEGSKA (reference sequence). CDR3 length equals 11 residues. Trimming took 1 base from V and 5 from J, leaving 5 bases between them.

As concerns this clonotype: Because the CDR3 is missing its conserved closing phenylalanine or tryptophan, this is likely a read error. This chain connects TRBV7-9 to TRBJ2-3; maybe TRBD2 (5 bases). Deletions cut 5 bases from V and 5 bases from J, with 14 bases between. There are 14 residues in the CDR3. In germline, CDR1 is SEHNR, CDR2 FQNEAQ (reference sequence). The CDR3 protein is CASSPPGLGDTQYL. CDR3 bases: TGTGCCAGCAGCCCACCGGGATTGGGAGATACGCAGTATTTG.

The V gene is TRBV30, the J gene TRBJ2-1; 7 nucleotides match TRBD2. V was pared by 1 base and J by 7 bases, with 1 base of the junction left unmatched. The CDR3 sequence is 12 residues long. Germline CDR1 is GTSNPN and CDR2 is SVGIG (reference sequence). CDR3 residues: CAWSAGGNEQFF. The CDR3, as DNA: TGTGCCTGGAGTGCGGGGGGAAATGAGCAGTTCTTC. The entire variable domain, with the rest obtained from reference TRBV30 and TRBJ2-1, is as follows: SQTIHQWPATLVQPVGSPLSLECTVEGTSNPNLYWYRQAAGRGLQLLFYSVGIGQISSEVPQNLSASRPQDRQFILSSKKLLLSDSGFYLCAWSAGGNEQFFGPGTRLTVL.

J is TRBJ2-1 and V is TRBV12-3 or TRBV12-4; 9 bases align to TRBD1. V was pared by 6 bases and J by 3 bases, with 12 bases of the junction left unmatched. The CDR3 spans 17 residues. CDR3 region: CASRGTGGEARYNEQFF. CDR3 DNA sequence: TGTGCCAGCAGGGGTACAGGGGGCGAGGCGCGCTACAATGAGCAGTTCTTC.

This clonotype appeared many times. CDR3 residues: CASSGGRNEQFF. The CDR3 DNA reads TGTGCCAGCAGCGGTGGCCGGAATGAGCAGTTCTTC. The chain combines TRBV5-6 with TRBJ2-1; D is ambiguous. V dropped 4 bases and J dropped 7 bases, with 9 bases sitting between them. The CDR3 length is 12 residues. Germline CDR1 and CDR2: SGHDT and YYEEEE. The full variable domain, its missing parts supplied by reference TRBV5-6 and TRBJ2-1, is DAGVTQSPTHLIKTRGQQVTLRCSPKSGHDTVSWYQQALGQGPQFIFQYYEEEERQRGNFPDRFSGHQFPNYSSELNVNALLLGDSALYLCASSGGRNEQFFGPGTRLTVL.

This clonotype has ten or more counts. The CDR3 loop reads CASSLGQRSGELFF. The DNA of the CDR3 is TGTGCCAGCAGTTTGGGACAGAGATCCGGGGAGCTGTTTTTT. The chain has TRBV6-5 and TRBJ2-2; 7 bases are a match to TRBD1. This CDR3 comprises 14 residues. The germline V gene has CDR1 MNHEY and CDR2 SVGAGI. Germline trimming cut 4 bases from V and 6 bases from J; bases unmatched to any gene: 5.

This chain links TRBV6-1 with TRBJ2-3; D may correspond to TRBD1 or TRBD2 (6 bases each). Germline-derived CDR1 and CDR2 are MNHNS and SASEGT. The CDR3 consists of 14 residues. The V gene lost 5 bases and the J gene lost 0 bases, with 9 bases spanning the gap. Here the CDR3 DNA reads TGTGCCAGCAGTCGGGGGCCTAGCACAGATACGCAGTATTTT. Protein: CASSRGPSTDTQYF.

This clonotype came up a few times. The chain recombines TRBV4-3 with TRBJ2-5, with 7 bases fitting TRBD1. The CDR3 length is 15 residues. Per germline, CDR1 LGHNA and CDR2 YSLEER. With V trimmed by 4 bases and J by 4 bases, 9 bases remained unmatched. CDR3 amino acids: CASSPDDRVRETQYF. The CDR3 coding sequence is TGCGCCAGCAGCCCTGATGACAGGGTGAGAGAGACCCAGTACTTC.

The sample holds many counts of this clonotype. The chain is built from TRBV28 and TRBJ1-2; maybe TRBD1 (6 bases). This CDR3 is 14 amino acids long. Trimming stripped 3 bases from V and 4 bases from J, with 12 bases between. Germline CDR1 reads MDHEN; CDR2 reads SYDVKM. The CDR3 DNA reads TGTGCCAGCAGTTTTTCAGGGGAGACCTATGGCTACACCTTC. Translating it yields CASSFSGETYGYTF.

The chain carries TRBV30 and TRBJ1-5; tentative D call: TRBD1 (5 bases). CDR1 is GTSNPN, CDR2 SVGIG, per germline (reference sequence). The CDR3 is 14 amino acids. V shed 0 bases and J shed 8 bases, with 14 bases lying between them. In DNA form, the CDR3 reads TGTGCCTGGAGTGTCAGCAGGGCAAAGGAGCCCCAGCATTTT. Its translation: CAWSVSRAKEPQHF.

CDR3 coding DNA: TGTGCCAGCAGCCCCATCGGGCGGGGGAACACTGAAGCTTTCTTT. As protein: CASSPIGRGNTEAFF. The rearrangement links TRBV7-9 to TRBJ1-1; no reliable D call. V lost 5 bases to trimming and J lost 1 base, with 14 bases between them. This CDR3 has 15 amino acids. Germline V gene sequence: CDR1 SEHNR, CDR2 FQNEAQ (reference sequence).

In DNA, the CDR3 is TGTGCCAGCAGCTTTTCGGGACAGGGGGCTGAGACCCAGTACTTC. This codes for CASSFSGQGAETQYF. The chain employs TRBV5-6 and TRBJ2-5, with 12 bases fitting TRBD1. Looked up from germline, CDR1 is SGHDT and CDR2 is YYEEEE. CDR3 length equals 15 residues. V dropped 2 bases and J dropped 5; count of bases not matched to a gene: 4.

Note on this clonotype: Given a much more abundant clone one base away, this may be a read error. The chain uses TRBV20-1 and TRBJ1-6, with no clear D. Between the trimmed V and J ends, which lost 7 bases and 9 bases, there was a span of 16 bases. CDR3 size: 13 residues. The V gene's germline CDR1 is DFQATT and CDR2 SNEGSKA (reference sequence). For the CDR3, the DNA is TGCAGTGTCCTGGGCAGTTCAATTTCACCCCTCCACTTT. It codes for CSVLGSSISPLHF.